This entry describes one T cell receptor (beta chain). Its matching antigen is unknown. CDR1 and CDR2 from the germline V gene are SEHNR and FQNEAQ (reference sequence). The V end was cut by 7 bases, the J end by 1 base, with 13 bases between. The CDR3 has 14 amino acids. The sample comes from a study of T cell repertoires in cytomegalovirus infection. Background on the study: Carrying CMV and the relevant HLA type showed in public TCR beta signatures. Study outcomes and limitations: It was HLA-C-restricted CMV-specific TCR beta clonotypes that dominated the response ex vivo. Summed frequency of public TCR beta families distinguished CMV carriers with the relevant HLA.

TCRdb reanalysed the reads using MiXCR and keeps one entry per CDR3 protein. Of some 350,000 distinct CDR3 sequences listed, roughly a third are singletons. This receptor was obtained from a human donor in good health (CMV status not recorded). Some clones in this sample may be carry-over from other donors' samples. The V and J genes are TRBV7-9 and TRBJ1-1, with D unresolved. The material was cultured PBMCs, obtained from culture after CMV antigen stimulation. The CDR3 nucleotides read TGTGCCAGCATCGGCGGGCGCCCGAACACTGAAGCTTTCTTT. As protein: CASIGGRPNTEAFF.